Below are 23 T cell receptor beta chains sequenced from a single sample in a study of cytomegalovirus exposure and HLA in healthy donors. Vbeta (60) and Jbeta (13) primers were used in the PCR. Sequencing was performed with immunoSEQ multiplex PCR; in TCRdb, only in-frame clones are kept and a portion is missing. Of 130,000 to 150,000 clones listed, around 75% are singletons. The sequenced sample consisted of PBMCs. Receptors originate from a woman under 40 in good health and CMV-seronegative.

The chain combines TRBV30 with TRBJ2-7, with 7 bases identical to TRBD1. After removal of 5 bases from V and 2 bases from J, the junction contained 15 bases not matched to a gene. CDR1 and CDR2 from the germline V gene are GTSNPN and SVGIG (reference sequence). There are 16 residues in the CDR3. The CDR3 DNA sequence: TGTGCCTGGGGCAGAGGGGGCAATAACATACCCTACGAGCAGTACTTC. Its translation: CAWGRGGNNIPYEQYF.

The chain carries TRBV18 and TRBJ1-1; TRBD1 is a possible D gene (5 bases). V was cut by 3 bases and J by 2 bases, with 10 bases left in between. CDR1 is KGHSH, CDR2 LQKENI, per germline. The CDR3 is 14 residues long. The CDR3 region is CASSPQGINTEAFF. As DNA, the CDR3 is TGTGCCAGCTCACCCCAGGGAATTAACACTGAAGCTTTCTTT.

The chain carries TRBV7-9 and TRBJ2-1; tentatively, D is TRBD2 (6 bases). Trimming removed 3 bases at V and 5 bases at J, with 14 bases between. Germline V lookup: CDR1 SEHNR, CDR2 FQNEAQ (reference sequence). The CDR3 is 15 residues long. This CDR3 is CASSLGDREDNEQFF. The CDR3 nucleotides are TGTGCCAGCAGCTTGGGGGATAGGGAGGACAATGAGCAGTTCTTC. The entire variable domain, with the rest obtained from reference TRBV7-9 and TRBJ2-1, is as follows: DTGVSQNPRHKITKRGQNVTFRCDPISEHNRLYWYRQTLGQGPEFLTYFQNEAQLEKSRLLSDRFSAERPKGSFSTLEIQRTEQGDSAMYLCASSLGDREDNEQFFGPGTRLTVL.

This chain joins TRBV7-2 and TRBJ1-5; 7 bases align to TRBD1. The CDR3 consists of 13 residues. With V trimmed by 5 bases and J by 5 bases, 3 bases remained unmatched. Looked up from germline, CDR1 is SGHTA and CDR2 is FQGNSA. The CDR3 region is CASSPDRDQPQHF. The DNA for the CDR3 is TGTGCCAGCAGCCCAGACAGGGATCAGCCCCAGCATTTT.

This clone was detected once. The V and J genes are TRBV5-6 and TRBJ1-6; TRBD1 agrees at 7 bases. This CDR3 region has 14 residues. Germline trimming cut 4 bases from V and 7 bases from J; bases unmatched to any gene: 5. Germline-derived CDR1 and CDR2 are SGHDT and YYEEEE. The CDR3 nucleotides read TGTGCCAGCAGCAAGGGACAGAAGAATTCACCCCTCCACTTT. This encodes CASSKGQKNSPLHF.

J is TRBJ2-5 and V is TRBV6-1, with 7 bases lining up with TRBD2. The J call may be in error: the DNA end matches TRBJ2-7 better. There are 13 residues in the CDR3. CDR1 MNHNS and CDR2 SASEGT come from the germline V gene. CDR3 coding DNA: TGTGCCAGCAGCCGAAGCGGGGACTACGAGCAGTACTTC. It codes for CASSRSGDYEQYF.

The chain couples TRBV25-1 to TRBJ2-2, with TRBD2 matching 7 bases. Germline-derived CDR1 and CDR2 are MGHDK and SYGVNS. The CDR3 runs to 15 residues. The J segment lost 8 bases and the V segment lost 5 bases, leaving 11 bases of the junction unmatched. The DNA of the CDR3 is TGTGCCAGCAGTCCGATCAGGACTAGTGAAGGGGAGCTGTTTTTT. This sequence encodes CASSPIRTSEGELFF.

The chain links TRBV9 to TRBJ1-2; unclear D gene. The CDR3 runs 13 residues. The V and J ends lost 4 bases and 5 bases respectively, with 12 bases between them. Germline V CDR1 and CDR2: SGDLS, YYNGEE. The CDR3 protein is CASSPPGRYGYTF. CDR3 in DNA: TGTGCCAGCAGCCCCCCGGGGAGGTATGGCTACACCTTC.

The V gene is TRBV9, the J gene TRBJ2-5; tentatively, D is TRBD2 (6 bases). The CDR3 consists of 16 residues. The V end lost 4 bases, the J end lost 5 bases, and 21 bases lay between the germline ends. Germline V lookup: CDR1 SGDLS, CDR2 YYNGEE. This chain's CDR3 is CASSPRVAEGTETQYF. As DNA, the CDR3 is TGTGCCAGCAGCCCCCGGGTAGCGGAAGGGACTGAGACCCAGTACTTC. Full variable domain (outside the CDR3, taken from reference TRBV9 and TRBJ2-5): DSGVTQTPKHLITATGQRVTLRCSPRSGDLSVYWYQQSLDQGLQFLIQYYNGEERAKGNILERFSAQQFPDLHSELNLSSLELGDSALYFCASSPRVAEGTETQYFGPGTRLLVL.

V gene TRBV18 combines with J gene TRBJ2-7; 7 bases align to TRBD1. Germline assignment: CDR1 KGHSH and CDR2 LQKENI. The CDR3 runs 17 residues. V lost 3 bases and J lost 1; bases outside the gene matches: 12. CDR3 bases: TGTGCCAGCTCACCTCCTCCCGACAGGGCCCTATCCTACGAGCAGTACTTC. It encodes CASSPPPDRALSYEQYF. The full variable domain, rest sourced from reference TRBV18 and TRBJ2-7, is NAGVMQNPRHLVRRRGQEARLRCSPMKGHSHVYWYRQLPEEGLKFMVYLQKENIIDESGMPKERFSAEFPKEGPSILRIQQVVRGDSAAYFCASSPPPDRALSYEQYFGPGTRLTVT.

The chain has TRBV19 and TRBJ1-2, with 8 bases identical to TRBD1. Germline V gene data show CDR1 as LNHDA and CDR2 as SQIVND (reference sequence). The CDR3 extends over 13 amino acids. Losses at the gene ends were 7 bases for V and 4 bases for J; bases not matched to a gene: 5. DNA of the CDR3: TGTGCCAGTACCCCAGGGGGCGCCTATGGCTACACCTTC. The encoded protein is CASTPGGAYGYTF.

The chain couples TRBV4-3 to TRBJ1-2, with TRBD1 identical over 8 bases. This CDR3 has 15 residues. V trimming: 2 bases; J trimming: 4 bases; junction bases outside the gene matches: 6. Germline V gene lookup returns CDR1 LGHNA and CDR2 YSLEER. CDR3 sequence (DNA): TGCGCCAGCAGCCAACCCGGACAGGGCCCCTATGGCTACACCTTC. Translated, it gives CASSQPGQGPYGYTF.

Comments on this clone: Other DNA variants within this sample encode the same CDR3. The genes are TRBV5-1 and TRBJ2-5; 8 nucleotides line up with TRBD1. This CDR3 has 14 residues. V gave up 1 base and J gave up 2 bases; unmatched junction bases: 1. The germline gives CDR1 SGHRS, CDR2 YFSETQ. CDR3 residues: CASSLTGGQETQYF. The CDR3 DNA reads as TGCGCCAGCAGCTTGACAGGGGGGCAAGAGACCCAGTACTTC.

This chain connects TRBV19 to TRBJ2-5, with 7 bases matching TRBD1. The length of the CDR3 is 15 residues. J lost 0 bases, V lost 4 bases, and 5 bases had no gene match. Germline CDR1 reads LNHDA; CDR2 reads SQIVND (reference sequence). DNA for the CDR3: TGTGCCAGTAGTACGGGACAGCTTTACCAAGAGACCCAGTACTTC. Translating it yields CASSTGQLYQETQYF.

The chain employs TRBV12-5 and TRBJ2-1, with D possibly being TRBD1 (6 bases). The germline gives CDR1 LGHNT, CDR2 FRNRAP. Between the trimmed V and J ends, which lost 6 bases and 10 bases, there was a span of 10 bases. The CDR3 runs to 11 residues. This CDR3 reads CASGLGGEQFF. The CDR3 nucleotides read TGTGCTAGTGGCCTTGGGGGCGAGCAGTTCTTC.

This sequence joins TRBV30 and TRBJ1-5, with a weak D call TRBD1 (6 bases). This CDR3 has 12 residues. Germline-derived CDR1 and CDR2 are GTSNPN and SVGIG (reference sequence). V shed 2 bases and J shed 6 bases, with 8 bases lying between them. CDR3 sequence reads: CAWSKQGQPQHF. CDR3 bases: TGTGCCTGGAGTAAACAGGGTCAGCCCCAGCATTTT.

The CDR3 DNA reads TGTGCCAGCAGCTTAGGGGACAGGGAGAGAGAGACCCAGTACTTC. This gives the protein CASSLGDRERETQYF. The rearrangement uses TRBV7-9 and TRBJ2-5, with TRBD1 matching 9 bases. Germline-derived CDR1 and CDR2 are SEHNR and FQNEAQ (reference sequence). CDR3 size: 15 residues. J gave up 4 bases and V 1 base, and 4 bases lay outside the gene matches.

This chain connects TRBV29-1 to TRBJ2-7, with 7 nucleotides matching TRBD1. This CDR3 is built from 14 residues. From germline, CDR1 is SQVTM and CDR2 ANQGSEA. V trimming: 8 bases; J trimming: 6 bases; junction bases outside the gene matches: 16. The CDR3 is CSSAPGTDVSEQYF. In DNA, the CDR3 is TGCAGCTCTGCGCCCGGGACAGATGTATCCGAGCAGTACTTC.

The rearrangement joins TRBV6-1 to TRBJ2-3; no clear D gene. The germline V gene has CDR1 MNHNS and CDR2 SASEGT. The CDR3 extends over 14 amino acids. V shed 0 bases and J shed 5 bases, with 9 bases lying between them. The CDR3: CASSEALLRDTQYF. CDR3 bases: TGTGCCAGCAGTGAAGCGCTTCTGAGAGATACGCAGTATTTT.

The chain carries TRBV19 and TRBJ2-3, with 10 bases lining up with TRBD2. The CDR3 loop spans 15 amino acids. The V gene end was trimmed by 5 bases and the J gene end by 2 bases; junction bases not matched to a gene: 4. The V gene's germline CDR1 is LNHDA and CDR2 SQIVND (reference sequence). Here the CDR3 DNA reads TGTGCCAGTAGTTGGACTAGCGGAAACACAGATACGCAGTATTTT. Residues: CASSWTSGNTDTQYF.

The rearrangement uses TRBV25-1 and TRBJ1-4; 11 nucleotides line up with TRBD1. The trim removed 5 bases at V and 8 bases at J, leaving 7 bases unmatched. CDR3 size: 15 residues. Per the germline V gene, CDR1 is MGHDK and CDR2 is SYGVNS. The CDR3 bases are TGTGCCAGCAGTTTACCGGGACAGGGGGAGGAAAAACTGTTTTTT. Translating it yields CASSLPGQGEEKLFF.

The CDR3 protein is CASSPGSHWAENTEAFF. CDR3 nucleotides: TGTGCCAGCAGCCCGGGGTCCCATTGGGCCGAGAACACTGAAGCTTTCTTT. The rearrangement joins TRBV5-4 to TRBJ1-1; no definite D call. CDR1 and CDR2 (germline): SGHNT, YYREEE (reference sequence). The CDR3 is 17 amino acids. The germline V and J ends were trimmed by 4 bases and 1 base, with 20 bases remaining between them.

This chain joins TRBV5-4 and TRBJ1-2; D not resolved. V was clipped by 5 bases and J by 9 bases, with 26 bases between them. The germline CDR1 and CDR2 sequences are SGHNT and YYREEE (reference sequence). There are 16 residues in the CDR3. DNA for the CDR3: TGTGCCAGCAGGCCCGGGCTGGGAGGCGACGCGGAGAGCTACACCTTC. This encodes CASRPGLGGDAESYTF.